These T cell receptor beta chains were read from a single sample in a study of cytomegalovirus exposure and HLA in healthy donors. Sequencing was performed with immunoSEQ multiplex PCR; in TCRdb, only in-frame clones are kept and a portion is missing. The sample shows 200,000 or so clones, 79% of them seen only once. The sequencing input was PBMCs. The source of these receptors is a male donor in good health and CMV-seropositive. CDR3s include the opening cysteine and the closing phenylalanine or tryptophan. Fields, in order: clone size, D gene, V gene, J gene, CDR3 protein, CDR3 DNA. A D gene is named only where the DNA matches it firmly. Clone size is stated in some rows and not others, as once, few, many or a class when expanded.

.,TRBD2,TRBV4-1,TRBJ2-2,CASSQVHRAGGSGELFF,TGCGCCAGCAGCCAAGTACATCGAGCGGGAGGATCTGGGGAGCTGTTTTTT
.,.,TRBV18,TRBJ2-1,CASSGSLKEQFF,TGTGCCAGCTCTGGTTCTCTAAAGGAGCAGTTCTTC
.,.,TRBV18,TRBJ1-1,CASSPIREAFF,TGTGCCAGCTCCCCTATCAGGGAAGCTTTCTTT
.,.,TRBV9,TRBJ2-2,CASKRGGTGELFF,TGTGCCAGCAAGAGGGGAGGCACCGGGGAGCTGTTTTTT
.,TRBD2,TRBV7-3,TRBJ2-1,CASSPRTSGSYNEQFF,TGTGCCAGCAGCCCGCGGACTAGCGGGAGCTACAATGAGCAGTTCTTC
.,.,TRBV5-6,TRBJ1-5,CASSLGLGGNQPQHF,TGTGCCAGCAGCTTGGGTCTCGGGGGCAATCAGCCCCAGCATTTT
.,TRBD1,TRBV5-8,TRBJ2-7,CASSLDLGPGTEFRYEQYF,TGTGCCAGCAGCTTGGATTTGGGACCAGGGACAGAATTCCGATACGAGCAGTACTTC
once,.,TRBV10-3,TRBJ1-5,CAISERQTDQPQHF,TGTGCCATCAGTGAGCGGCAGACAGATCAGCCCCAGCATTTT
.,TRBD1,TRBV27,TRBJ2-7,CASSFKTGTGVNEQYF,TGTGCCAGCAGTTTCAAGACCGGGACAGGGGTCAACGAGCAGTACTTC
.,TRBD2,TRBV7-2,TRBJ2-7,CASSSPRLAGVAYEQYF,TGTGCCAGCAGCTCCCCGAGACTAGCGGGAGTCGCCTACGAGCAGTACTTC
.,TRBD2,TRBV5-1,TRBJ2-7,CASSLGGGEQYF,TGCGCCAGCAGCTTGGGGGGGGGCGAGCAGTACTTC
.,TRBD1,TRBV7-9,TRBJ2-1,CASSFGDRAFYNEQFF,TGTGCCAGCAGCTTCGGGGACAGGGCCTTCTACAATGAGCAGTTCTTC
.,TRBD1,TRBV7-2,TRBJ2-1,CASTMDRENSYNEQFF,TGTGCCAGCACCATGGACAGGGAAAATTCCTACAATGAGCAGTTCTTC
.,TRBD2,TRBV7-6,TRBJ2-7,CASSLDPQPLAGGWYEQYF,TGTGCCAGCAGCTTAGACCCCCAGCCTCTAGCGGGGGGTTGGTACGAGCAGTACTTC
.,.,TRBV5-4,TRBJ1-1,CASSLEFGDGNTEAFF,TGTGCCAGCAGCTTGGAATTCGGGGATGGGAACACTGAAGCTTTCTTT
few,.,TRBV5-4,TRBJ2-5,CASSRSLGGGETQYF,TGTGCCAGCAGCCGGTCGCTGGGTGGGGGGGAGACCCAGTACTTC
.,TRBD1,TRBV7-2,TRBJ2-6,CANRRQGAGGANVLTF,TGTGCCAACCGGAGGCAGGGGGCTGGTGGGGCCAACGTCCTGACTTTC
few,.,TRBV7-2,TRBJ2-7,CASSLSDTLGQYF,TGTGCCAGCAGCTTATCAGACACCCTCGGGCAGTACTTC
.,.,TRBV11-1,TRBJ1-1,CASRQNAGEIGNTEAFF,TGTGCCAGCAGACAGAATGCAGGGGAGATTGGAAACACTGAAGCTTTCTTT
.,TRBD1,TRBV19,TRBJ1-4,CASSSAGTGRGKLFF,TGTGCCAGTAGTAGTGCCGGGACAGGGAGGGGAAAACTGTTTTTT
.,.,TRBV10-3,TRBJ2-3,CAISFGSDPHTQYF,TGTGCCATCAGTTTCGGAAGCGACCCCCATACGCAGTATTTT
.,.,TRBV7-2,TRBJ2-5,CASSLKTGQETQYF,TGTGCCAGCAGCCTAAAGACAGGCCAAGAGACCCAGTACTTC
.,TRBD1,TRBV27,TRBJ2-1,CASSQGEWSYNEQFF,TGTGCCAGCAGTCAGGGGGAATGGTCCTACAATGAGCAGTTCTTC
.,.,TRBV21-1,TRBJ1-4,CASRRSRGKGEKLFF,TGTGCCAGCAGACGGTCAAGGGGGAAGGGTGAAAAACTGTTTTTT
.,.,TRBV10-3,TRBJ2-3,CAISEGQRTDTQYF,TGTGCCATCAGTGAGGGGCAGCGCACAGATACGCAGTATTTT
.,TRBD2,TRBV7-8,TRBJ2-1,CASSLVGLAGTNEQFF,TGTGCCAGCAGCTTAGTTGGACTAGCGGGGACCAATGAGCAGTTCTTC
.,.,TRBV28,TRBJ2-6,CASSFEHSGANVLTF,TGTGCCAGCAGTTTCGAGCACTCTGGGGCCAACGTCCTGACTTTC
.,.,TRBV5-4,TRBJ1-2,CASKFGGAGNYGYTF,TGTGCCAGCAAATTCGGGGGGGCAGGCAACTATGGCTACACCTTC
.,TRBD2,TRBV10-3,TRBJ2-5,CAISEQNRIAGGPETQYF,TGTGCCATCAGTGAGCAGAATCGAATAGCGGGAGGGCCGGAGACCCAGTACTTC
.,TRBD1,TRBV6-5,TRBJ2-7,CASSYSGTGDEQYF,TGTGCCAGCAGTTACTCCGGGACAGGGGACGAGCAGTACTTC
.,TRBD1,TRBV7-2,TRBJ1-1,CASSSQAQGAREAFF,TGTGCCAGCAGCTCGCAGGCACAGGGGGCTCGGGAAGCTTTCTTT
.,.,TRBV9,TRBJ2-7,CASSVGQTYEQYF,TGTGCCAGCAGCGTAGGGCAGACCTACGAGCAGTACTTC
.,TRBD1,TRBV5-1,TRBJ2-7,CASSWDSSYEQYF,TGCGCCAGCAGCTGGGACAGTTCCTACGAGCAGTACTTC
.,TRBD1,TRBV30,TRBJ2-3,CAWGTGSTDTQYF,TGTGCCTGGGGGACAGGGAGCACAGATACGCAGTATTTT
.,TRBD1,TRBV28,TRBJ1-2,CASSLRGGGGYTF,TGTGCCAGCAGTTTAAGAGGGGGCGGGGGCTACACCTTC
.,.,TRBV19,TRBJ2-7,CASSIGEGAYEQYF,TGTGCCAGTAGTATAGGCGAAGGGGCCTACGAGCAGTACTTC
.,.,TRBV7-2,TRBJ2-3,CASRSSGTQYF,TGTGCCAGCAGGTCATCGGGTACGCAGTATTTT
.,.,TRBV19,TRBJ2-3,CASSIGLAYDTQYF,TGTGCCAGTAGTATCGGGCTAGCATATGATACGCAGTATTTT
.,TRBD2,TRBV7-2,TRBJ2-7,CASSLSGGSLSEQYF,TGTGCCAGCAGCTTAAGCGGGGGGTCCTTGAGCGAGCAGTACTTC
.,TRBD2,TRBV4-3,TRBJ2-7,CASSYFSGGSSYEQYF,TGCGCCAGCAGCTACTTTAGCGGGGGTTCCTCCTACGAGCAGTACTTC
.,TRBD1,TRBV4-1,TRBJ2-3,CASSRDRGGLDTQYF,TGCGCCAGCAGCCGGGACAGGGGAGGTTTGGATACGCAGTATTTT
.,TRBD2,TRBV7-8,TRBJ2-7,CASSPRSGVKEQYF,TGTGCCAGCAGCCCCCGGAGCGGGGTGAAAGAGCAGTACTTC
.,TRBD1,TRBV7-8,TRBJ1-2,CASSWDRASDYGYTF,TGTGCCAGCAGCTGGGACAGGGCAAGCGACTATGGCTACACCTTC
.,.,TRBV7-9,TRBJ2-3,CASSLTGDTQYF,TGTGCCAGCAGCCTCACAGGGGATACGCAGTATTTT
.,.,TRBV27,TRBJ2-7,CASSTLGGGSYEQYF,TGTGCCAGCAGTACTCTGGGGGGTGGCTCCTACGAGCAGTACTTC
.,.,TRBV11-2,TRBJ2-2,CASSAPGTGELFF,TGTGCCAGCAGCGCTCCGGGGACCGGGGAGCTGTTTTTT
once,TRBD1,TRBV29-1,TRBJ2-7,CSGTGTGRTEQYF,TGCAGCGGAACCGGGACAGGGAGAACCGAGCAGTACTTC
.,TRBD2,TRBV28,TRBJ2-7,CASSSSGRSYEQYF,TGTGCCAGCAGTTCTAGCGGGAGAAGCTACGAGCAGTACTTC
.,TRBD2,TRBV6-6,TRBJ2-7,CASSYFTSGPAYEQYF,TGTGCCAGCAGTTACTTCACTAGCGGGCCTGCCTACGAGCAGTACTTC
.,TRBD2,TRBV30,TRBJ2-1,CAWSVRASGSFDEQFF,TGTGCCTGGAGTGTTCGGGCTAGCGGGAGTTTCGATGAGCAGTTCTTC
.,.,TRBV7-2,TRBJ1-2,CASSLWQDPYNGYTF,TGTGCCAGCAGCTTATGGCAAGATCCATATAATGGCTACACCTTC
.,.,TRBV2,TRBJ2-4,CASAGPRGKNIQYF,TGTGCCAGCGCGGGGCCCAGAGGCAAAAACATTCAGTACTTC
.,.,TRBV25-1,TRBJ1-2,CASTGIRGYTF,TGTGCCAGCACCGGGATCCGCGGCTACACCTTC
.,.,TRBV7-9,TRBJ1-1,CASSLGATEAFF,TGTGCCAGCAGCTTGGGAGCCACTGAAGCTTTCTTT
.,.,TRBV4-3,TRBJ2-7,CASSQEKRASYEQYF,TGCGCCAGCAGCCAAGAAAAGCGGGCCAGCTACGAGCAGTACTTC
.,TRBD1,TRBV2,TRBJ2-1,CASTDRVHNEQFF,TGTGCCAGCACTGACAGGGTCCACAATGAGCAGTTCTTC
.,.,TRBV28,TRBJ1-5,CASRLRRGLGNQPQHF,TGTGCCAGCAGGTTACGGCGGGGGCTGGGCAATCAGCCCCAGCATTTT
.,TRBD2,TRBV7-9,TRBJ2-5,CASSSGTSGGETQYF,TGTGCCAGCAGCTCCGGGACTAGCGGAGGGGAGACCCAGTACTTC
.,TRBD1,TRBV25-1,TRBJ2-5,CASSVQGIGTQYF,TGTGCCAGCAGTGTACAGGGGATAGGGACCCAGTACTTC